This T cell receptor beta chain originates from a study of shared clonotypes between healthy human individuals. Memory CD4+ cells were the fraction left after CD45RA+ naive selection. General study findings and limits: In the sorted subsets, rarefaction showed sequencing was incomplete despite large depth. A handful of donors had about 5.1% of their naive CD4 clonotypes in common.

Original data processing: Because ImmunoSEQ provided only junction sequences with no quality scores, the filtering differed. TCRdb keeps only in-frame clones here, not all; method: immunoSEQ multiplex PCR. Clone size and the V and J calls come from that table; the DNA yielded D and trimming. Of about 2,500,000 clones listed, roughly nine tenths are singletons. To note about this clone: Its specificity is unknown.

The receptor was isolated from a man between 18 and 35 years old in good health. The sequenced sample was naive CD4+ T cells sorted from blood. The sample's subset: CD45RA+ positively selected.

The CDR3 DNA is TGTGCCTGGAGTGAGCGGCAGAACACTGAAGCTTTCTTT. Amino acids: CAWSERQNTEAFF. The chain joins TRBV30 to TRBJ1-1; unclear D gene. Deletions cut 1 base from V and 1 base from J, with 7 bases between. CDR1 and CDR2 (germline): GTSNPN, SVGIG (reference sequence). The length of the CDR3 is 13 residues.